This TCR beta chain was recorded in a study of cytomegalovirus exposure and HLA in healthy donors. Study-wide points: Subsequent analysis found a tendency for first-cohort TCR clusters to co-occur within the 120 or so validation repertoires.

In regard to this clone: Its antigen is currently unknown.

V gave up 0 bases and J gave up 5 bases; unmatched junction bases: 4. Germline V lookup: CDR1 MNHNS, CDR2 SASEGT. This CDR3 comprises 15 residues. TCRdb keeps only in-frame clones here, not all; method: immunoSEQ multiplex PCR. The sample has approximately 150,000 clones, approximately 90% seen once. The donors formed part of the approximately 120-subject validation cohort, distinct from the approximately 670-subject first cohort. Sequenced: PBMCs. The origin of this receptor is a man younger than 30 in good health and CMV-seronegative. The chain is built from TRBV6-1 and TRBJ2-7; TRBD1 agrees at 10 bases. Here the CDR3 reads CASSEAFGTGDEQYF. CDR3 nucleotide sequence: TGTGCCAGCAGTGAAGCCTTCGGGACAGGGGACGAGCAGTACTTC.